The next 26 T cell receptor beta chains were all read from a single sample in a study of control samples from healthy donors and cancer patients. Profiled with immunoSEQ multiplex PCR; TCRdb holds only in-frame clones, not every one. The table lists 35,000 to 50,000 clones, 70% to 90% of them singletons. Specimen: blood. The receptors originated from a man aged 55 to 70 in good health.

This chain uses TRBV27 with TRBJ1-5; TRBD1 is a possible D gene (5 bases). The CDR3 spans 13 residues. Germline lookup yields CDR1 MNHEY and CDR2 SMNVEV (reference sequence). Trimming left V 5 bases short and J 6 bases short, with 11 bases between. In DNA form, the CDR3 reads TGTGCCAGCAGTCGGGGCTGGGGTCAGCCCCAGCATTTT. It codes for CASSRGWGQPQHF.

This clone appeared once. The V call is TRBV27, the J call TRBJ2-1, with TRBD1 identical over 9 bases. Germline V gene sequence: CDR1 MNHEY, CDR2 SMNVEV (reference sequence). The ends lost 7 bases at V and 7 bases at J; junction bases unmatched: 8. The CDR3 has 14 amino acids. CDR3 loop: CASNTQGARNEQFF. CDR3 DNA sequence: TGTGCCAGCAACACACAGGGGGCGCGAAATGAGCAGTTCTTC.

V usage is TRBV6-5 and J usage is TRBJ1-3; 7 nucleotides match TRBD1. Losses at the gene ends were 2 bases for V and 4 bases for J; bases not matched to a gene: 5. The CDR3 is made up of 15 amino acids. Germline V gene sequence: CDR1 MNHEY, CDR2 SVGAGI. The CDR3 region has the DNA TGTGCCAGCAGTTACAGGGGGCGTGAGGGAAACACCATATATTTT. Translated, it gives CASSYRGREGNTIYF.

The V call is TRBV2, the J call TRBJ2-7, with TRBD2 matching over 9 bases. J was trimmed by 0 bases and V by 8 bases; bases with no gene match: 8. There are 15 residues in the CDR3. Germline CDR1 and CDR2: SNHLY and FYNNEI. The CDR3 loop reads CASHLLAGSSYEQYF. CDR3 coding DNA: TGTGCCAGCCACCTACTAGCGGGCAGCTCCTACGAGCAGTACTTC.

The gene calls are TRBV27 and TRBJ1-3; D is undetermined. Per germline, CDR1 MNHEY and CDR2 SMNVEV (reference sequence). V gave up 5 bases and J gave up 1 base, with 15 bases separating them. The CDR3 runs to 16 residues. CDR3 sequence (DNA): TGTGCCAGCAGTAGTCGGCCCGGCGGTTCTGGAAACACCATATATTTT. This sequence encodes CASSSRPGGSGNTIYF.

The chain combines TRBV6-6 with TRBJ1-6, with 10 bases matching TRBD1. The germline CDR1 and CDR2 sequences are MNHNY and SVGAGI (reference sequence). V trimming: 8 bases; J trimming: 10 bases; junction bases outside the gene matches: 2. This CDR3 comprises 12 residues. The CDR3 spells CASGTGDSPLHF. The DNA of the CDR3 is TGTGCCAGCGGGACAGGGGACTCACCCCTCCACTTT.

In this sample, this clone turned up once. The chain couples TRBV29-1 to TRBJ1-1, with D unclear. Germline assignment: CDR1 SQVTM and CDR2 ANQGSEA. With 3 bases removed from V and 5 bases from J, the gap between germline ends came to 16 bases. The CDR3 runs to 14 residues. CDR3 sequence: CSVDGPLVGTEAFF. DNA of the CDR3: TGCAGCGTTGATGGGCCTCTCGTGGGTACTGAAGCTTTCTTT. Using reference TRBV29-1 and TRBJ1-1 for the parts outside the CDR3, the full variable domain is SAVISQKPSRDICQRGTSLTIQCQVDSQVTMMFWYRQQPGQSLTLIATANQGSEATYESGFVIDKFPISRPNLTFSTLTVSNMSPEDSSIYLCSVDGPLVGTEAFFGQGTRLTVV.

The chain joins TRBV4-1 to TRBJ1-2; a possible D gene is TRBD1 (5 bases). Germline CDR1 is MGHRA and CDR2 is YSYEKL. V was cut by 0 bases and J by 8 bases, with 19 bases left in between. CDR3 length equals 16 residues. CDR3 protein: CASSQDFRGRVGGYTF. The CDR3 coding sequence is TGCGCCAGCAGCCAAGATTTCCGGGGCAGGGTTGGCGGCTACACCTTC.

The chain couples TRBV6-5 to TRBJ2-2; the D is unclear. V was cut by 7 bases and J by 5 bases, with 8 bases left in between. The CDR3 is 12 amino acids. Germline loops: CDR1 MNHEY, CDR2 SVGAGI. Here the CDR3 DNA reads TGTGCCAGCACTCCCAATACCGGGGAGCTGTTTTTT. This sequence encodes CASTPNTGELFF.

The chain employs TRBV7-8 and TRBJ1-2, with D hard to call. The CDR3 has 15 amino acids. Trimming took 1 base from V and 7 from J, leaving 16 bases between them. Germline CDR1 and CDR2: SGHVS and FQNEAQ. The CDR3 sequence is CASSLDAAEGRGYTF. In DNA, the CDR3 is TGTGCCAGCAGCTTAGATGCTGCAGAAGGTCGTGGCTACACCTTC.

This chain's CDR3 is CASSMYSTYEQYF. The CDR3 region has the DNA TGTGCCAGTAGTATGTACTCAACCTACGAGCAGTACTTC. This chain uses TRBV19 with TRBJ2-7, with D unclear. V lost 3 bases and J 2 bases, leaving 8 bases between the germline ends. This CDR3 has 13 residues. Germline V gene lookup returns CDR1 LNHDA and CDR2 SQIVND (reference sequence).

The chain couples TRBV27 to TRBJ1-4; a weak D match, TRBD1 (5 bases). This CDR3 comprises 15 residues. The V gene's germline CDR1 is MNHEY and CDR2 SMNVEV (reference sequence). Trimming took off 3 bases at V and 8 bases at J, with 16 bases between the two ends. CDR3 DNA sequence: TGTGCCAGCAGTTTCAGGGAAAGGGACGGGGAAAAACTGTTTTTT. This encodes CASSFRERDGEKLFF.

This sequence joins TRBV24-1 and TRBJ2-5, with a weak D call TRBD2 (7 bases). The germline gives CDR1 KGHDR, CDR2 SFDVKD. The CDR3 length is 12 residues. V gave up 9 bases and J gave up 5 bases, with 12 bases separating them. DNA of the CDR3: TGTGCCACCGGGAGGGGGGACGAGACCCAGTACTTC. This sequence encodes CATGRGDETQYF.

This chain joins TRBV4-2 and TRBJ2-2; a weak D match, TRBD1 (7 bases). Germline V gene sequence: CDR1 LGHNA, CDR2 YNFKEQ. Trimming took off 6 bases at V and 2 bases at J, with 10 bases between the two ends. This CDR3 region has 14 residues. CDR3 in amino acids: CASRRDRNTGELFF. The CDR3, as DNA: TGTGCCAGCAGGCGGGACAGAAACACCGGGGAGCTGTTTTTT.

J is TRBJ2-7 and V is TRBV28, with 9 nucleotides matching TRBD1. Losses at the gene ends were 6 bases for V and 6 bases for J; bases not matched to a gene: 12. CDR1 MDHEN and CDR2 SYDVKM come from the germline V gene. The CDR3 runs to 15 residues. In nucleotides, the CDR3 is TGTGCCAGCAGGGGGGGAACCGGGACAGGGTCCGAGCAGTACTTC. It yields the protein CASRGGTGTGSEQYF.

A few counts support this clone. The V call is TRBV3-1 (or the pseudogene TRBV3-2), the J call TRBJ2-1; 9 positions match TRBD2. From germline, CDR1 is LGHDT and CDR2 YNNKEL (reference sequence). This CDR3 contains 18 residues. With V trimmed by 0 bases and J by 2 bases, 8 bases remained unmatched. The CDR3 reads CASSQDKASGTAYNEQFF. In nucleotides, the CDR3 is TGTGCCAGCAGCCAAGATAAGGCTAGCGGGACTGCCTACAATGAGCAGTTCTTC.

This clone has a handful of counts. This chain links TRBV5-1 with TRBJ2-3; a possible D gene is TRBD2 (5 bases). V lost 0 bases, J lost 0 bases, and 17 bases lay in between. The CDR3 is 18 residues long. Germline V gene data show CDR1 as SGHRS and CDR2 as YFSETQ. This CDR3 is CASSLVGRGAPSTDTQYF. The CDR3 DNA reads TGCGCCAGCAGCTTGGTGGGTCGGGGTGCCCCTAGCACAGATACGCAGTATTTT.

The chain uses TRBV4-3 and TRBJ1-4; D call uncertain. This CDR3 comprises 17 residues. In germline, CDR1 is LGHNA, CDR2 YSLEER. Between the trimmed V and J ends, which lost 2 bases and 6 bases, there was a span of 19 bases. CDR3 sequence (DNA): TGCGCCAGCAGCCAAAATGGTCACAGCGGCAAATATGAAAAACTGTTTTTT. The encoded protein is CASSQNGHSGKYEKLFF.

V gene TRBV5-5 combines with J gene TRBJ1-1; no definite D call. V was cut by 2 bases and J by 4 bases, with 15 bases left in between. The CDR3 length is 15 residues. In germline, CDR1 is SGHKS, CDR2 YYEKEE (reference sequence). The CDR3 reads CASSLDPGMGTEAFF. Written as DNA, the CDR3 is TGTGCCAGCAGCTTAGATCCGGGAATGGGCACTGAAGCTTTCTTT. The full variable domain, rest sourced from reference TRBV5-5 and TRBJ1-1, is DAGVTQSPTHLIKTRGQQVTLRCSPISGHKSVSWYQQVLGQGPQFIFQYYEKEERGRGNFPDRFSARQFPNYSSELNVNALLLGDSALYLCASSLDPGMGTEAFFGQGTRLTVV.

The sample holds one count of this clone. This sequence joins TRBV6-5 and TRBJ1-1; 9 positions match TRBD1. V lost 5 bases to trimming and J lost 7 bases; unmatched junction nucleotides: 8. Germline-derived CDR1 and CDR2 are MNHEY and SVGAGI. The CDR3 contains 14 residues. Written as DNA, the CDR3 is TGTGCCAGCAGTCACCGGGACAGGGTCAGTGAAGCTTTCTTT. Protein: CASSHRDRVSEAFF.

CDR3 loop: CASSLGLAGSEQFF. In nucleotides, the CDR3 is TGTGCCAGCAGCTTGGGACTAGCGGGAAGTGAGCAGTTCTTC. The chain has TRBV7-3 and TRBJ2-1, with TRBD2 matching over 13 bases. Germline V gene data show CDR1 as SGHTA and CDR2 as FQGTGA. The junction had 2 bases not matched to a gene; V was cut back by 3 bases and J by 9 bases. The CDR3 has 14 amino acids. Filled out from reference TRBV7-3 and TRBJ2-1, the complete variable domain reads GAGVSQTPSNKVTEKGKYVELRCDPISGHTALYWYRQSLGQGPEFLIYFQGTGAADDSGLPNDRFFAVRPEGSVSTLKIQRTERGDSAVYLCASSLGLAGSEQFFGPGTRLTVL.

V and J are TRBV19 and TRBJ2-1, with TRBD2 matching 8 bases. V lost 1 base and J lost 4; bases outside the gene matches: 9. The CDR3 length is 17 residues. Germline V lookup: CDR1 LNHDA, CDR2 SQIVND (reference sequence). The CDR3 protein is CASSIGPGAGGYNEQFF. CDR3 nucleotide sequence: TGTGCCAGTAGTATAGGCCCTGGGGCGGGAGGTTACAATGAGCAGTTCTTC.

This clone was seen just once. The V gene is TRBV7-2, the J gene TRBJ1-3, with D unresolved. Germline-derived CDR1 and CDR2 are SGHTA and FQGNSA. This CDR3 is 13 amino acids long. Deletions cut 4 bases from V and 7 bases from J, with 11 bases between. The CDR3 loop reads CASSSGVWNTIYF. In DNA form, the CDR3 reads TGTGCCAGCAGCTCTGGGGTTTGGAACACCATATATTTT.

This CDR3 is CASSQDPAGAEEQYF. As DNA, the CDR3 is TGTGCCAGCAGCCAAGATCCAGCGGGGGCAGAGGAGCAGTACTTC. V and J are TRBV4-2 and TRBJ2-7, with TRBD2 matching 8 bases. This CDR3 has 15 residues. The trim removed 0 bases at V and 7 bases at J, leaving 8 bases unmatched. The germline CDR1 and CDR2 sequences are LGHNA and YNFKEQ.

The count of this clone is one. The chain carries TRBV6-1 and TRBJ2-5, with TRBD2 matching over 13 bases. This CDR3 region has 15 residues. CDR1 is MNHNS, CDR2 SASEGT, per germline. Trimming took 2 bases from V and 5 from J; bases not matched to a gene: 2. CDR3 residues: CASSEKTSGRETQYF. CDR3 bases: TGTGCCAGCAGTGAAAAGACTAGCGGGAGGGAGACCCAGTACTTC.

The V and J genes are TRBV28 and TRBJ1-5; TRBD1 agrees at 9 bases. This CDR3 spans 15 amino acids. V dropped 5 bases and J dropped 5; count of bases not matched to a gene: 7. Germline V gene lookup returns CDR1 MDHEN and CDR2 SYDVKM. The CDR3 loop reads CASSPYRGLDQPQHF. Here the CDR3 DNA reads TGTGCCAGCAGTCCCTACAGGGGGCTTGATCAGCCCCAGCATTTT.